This T cell receptor (beta chain) derives from a study of monozygotic twins with inflammatory bowel disease. TCRalpha along with TCRbeta cDNA was subjected to two nested PCRs lasting roughly 17 and 9 cycles. TCRdb re-called the 5' RACE reads and catalogs CDR3 proteins one per entry, DNA excluded. Seen in this sample are 110,000 to 150,000 distinct CDR3 sequences; the ten most common clones hold more than 0.95%. The receptor's source is a human donor with ulcerative colitis or Crohn's disease, or a healthy co-twin of an affected twin (not recorded which). The sequenced material came from blood.

The CDR3 reads CASSPSGITGEQYF. V is TRBV5-1 and J is TRBJ2-7; the TRBD1 assignment by TCRdb is unverifiable without DNA. This CDR3 is 14 amino acids long. Germline CDR1 is SGHRS and CDR2 is YFSETQ. Full variable domain (outside the CDR3, taken from reference TRBV5-1 and TRBJ2-7): KAGVTQTPRYLIKTRGQQVTLSCSPISGHRSVSWYQQTPGQGLQFLFEYFSETQRNKGNFPGRFSGRQFSNSRSEMNVSTLELGDSALYLCASSPSGITGEQYFGPGTRLTVT.